This T cell receptor beta chain comes out of a study of blood T cell repertoires in COVID-19. Whole-study context: Material from acute and convalescent COVID-19 was sourced from the United States, Italy and Spain. T cells, B-cell-depleted T cells, or PBMCs provided the cDNA or gDNA that served as material.

Assay: immunoSEQ multiplex PCR; the TCRdb copy retains only in-frame clones and omits some. This sample has about 170,000 clones; 88% occur once, and the top ten carry 25% to 30%. Germline V gene data show CDR1 as SGHAT and CDR2 as FQNNGV. The ends were cut back, 2 bases at V and 4 bases at J, with 9 bases in the middle. The CDR3 spans 14 residues. The V and J genes are TRBV11-2 and TRBJ1-3; D ambiguous. This TCR was sampled from a man aged 55 to 69 with acute or convalescent COVID-19. The sequenced sample consisted of peripheral blood. The chain's CDR3 is CASSLRSPGNTIYF. The CDR3 bases are TGTGCCAGCAGCTTACGTAGCCCCGGAAACACCATATATTTT.